The present TCR beta chain was sequenced within a study of T cells in localized non-small cell lung cancer. Study-level points and caveats: There were a median around 53 of the top 100 tumor clones appearing in adjacent lung. Clonality of T cells reached its maximum in uninvolved adjacent lung, surpassing tumor. Longer overall survival was associated with a higher density of T cells in the blood.

Here immunoSEQ multiplex PCR was the method, and the copy in TCRdb shows in-frame clones only, minus some. The sample holds about 21,000 clones, about 87% seen once. Per germline, CDR1 GTSNPN and CDR2 SVGIG (reference sequence). Deletions cut 4 bases from V and 1 base from J, with 10 bases between. The CDR3 loop spans 13 amino acids. Comment on this clone: Its cognate antigen is unknown.

This TCR was recovered from a male donor at least 60 years old with stage I squamous cell lung carcinoma. The specimen was peripheral blood, collected before any cancer treatment. The V call is TRBV30, the J call TRBJ1-1; the D gene is possibly TRBD1 (6 bases). The CDR3 DNA is TGTGCCTGGACCTACAGGGAGAACACTGAAGCTTTCTTT. This translates into CAWTYRENTEAFF.